Following are 30 T cell receptor beta chains from one sample sequenced in a study of graft-versus-host responses after intestinal transplantation. Their specific antigens are unknown. Sequenced by immunoSEQ multiplex PCR; TCRdb stores in-frame clones only, minus some. Of approximately 89,000 clones in the sample, roughly 91% are singletons; the top ten hold about 1.1%. The sample consisted of unstimulated CD8+ T cells sorted from spleen or lymph node cells, taken before transplant. Receptors were obtained from a human donor who was the organ donor for an intestinal transplant.

This chain joins TRBV2 and TRBJ2-4; unclear D gene. The germline V and J ends were trimmed by 3 bases and 0 bases, with 12 bases remaining between them. The CDR3 runs to 16 residues. The germline gives CDR1 SNHLY, CDR2 FYNNEI. DNA of the CDR3: TGTGCCAGCAGTGACGACACGTCTTTAGCCAAAAACATTCAGTACTTC. Translating it yields CASSDDTSLAKNIQYF.

This chain uses TRBV7-9 with TRBJ1-5, with D hard to call. V lost 3 bases to trimming and J lost 5 bases, with 5 bases between them. The germline V gene encodes CDR1 SEHNR and CDR2 FQNEAQ (reference sequence). This CDR3 is 12 amino acids long. CDR3 loop: CASSFGDQPQHF. CDR3 in DNA: TGTGCCAGCAGCTTCGGGGATCAGCCCCAGCATTTT.

The chain is built from TRBV7-8 and TRBJ2-1, with a possible D match to TRBD1 (6 bases). CDR3 size: 15 residues. CDR1 is SGHVS and CDR2 is FQNEAQ in the germline V gene. V was shortened by 2 bases and J by 5 bases, with 13 bases between the two germline ends. CDR3: CASSLIQGSNNEQFF. Written as DNA, the CDR3 is TGTGCCAGCAGCTTAATCCAGGGGAGTAACAATGAGCAGTTCTTC.

This chain uses TRBV5-1 with TRBJ2-2; 14 nucleotides align to TRBD2. CDR3 length equals 18 residues. The trim removed 6 bases at V and 5 bases at J, leaving 12 bases unmatched. The germline CDR1 and CDR2 sequences are SGHRS and YFSETQ. CDR3 sequence: CASNRGTSGGPGTGELFF. The DNA for the CDR3 is TGCGCCAGCAACCGGGGGACTAGCGGGGGCCCGGGAACCGGGGAGCTGTTTTTT.

This clone showed up just once. The chain joins TRBV27 to TRBJ2-7; 10 positions agree with TRBD1. The CDR3 has 13 amino acids. CDR1 MNHEY and CDR2 SMNVEV come from the germline V gene (reference sequence). The ends lost 6 bases at V and 5 bases at J; junction bases unmatched: 4. The CDR3 protein is CASSDRGQDEQYF. In DNA form, the CDR3 reads TGTGCCAGCAGCGACAGGGGGCAGGACGAGCAGTACTTC.

The V gene is TRBV27, the J gene TRBJ1-4; TRBD1 agrees at 8 bases. Trimming removed 4 bases from V and 2 bases from J; junction bases left unmatched: 12. There are 18 residues in the CDR3. The germline V gene has CDR1 MNHEY and CDR2 SMNVEV (reference sequence). The CDR3 nucleotides read TGTGCCAGCAGTTCATCTCAAACAGGGGGTCCGACTAATGAAAAACTGTTTTTT. It codes for CASSSSQTGGPTNEKLFF.

V and J are TRBV19 and TRBJ2-1, with D tentatively TRBD1 (5 bases). Looked up from germline, CDR1 is LNHDA and CDR2 is SQIVND (reference sequence). The CDR3 runs to 13 residues. Between the trimmed V and J ends, which lost 3 bases and 9 bases, there was a span of 12 bases. The CDR3 DNA reads TGTGCCAGTAGTATCGGGCAGGGCAGTGAGCAGTTCTTC. Its protein is CASSIGQGSEQFF.

This clone has a handful of counts. The chain links TRBV5-6 to TRBJ1-5; D unclear. The CDR3 is made up of 13 amino acids. V was clipped by 0 bases and J by 7 bases, with 8 bases between them. CDR1 and CDR2 from the germline V gene are SGHDT and YYEEEE. The DNA for the CDR3 is TGTGCCAGCAGCTTGGGAGCTAGGCAGCCCCAGCATTTT. It encodes CASSLGARQPQHF.

J is TRBJ2-7 and V is TRBV30; perhaps TRBD2 as D (5 bases). Germline CDR1 and CDR2: GTSNPN and SVGIG (reference sequence). This CDR3 has 12 amino acids. V was clipped by 6 bases and J by 2 bases, with 11 bases between them. The CDR3 sequence: CACFGIPYEQYF. The DNA of the CDR3 is TGTGCCTGTTTCGGGATTCCCTACGAGCAGTACTTC.

The chain uses TRBV2 and TRBJ2-2; 9 bases are shared with TRBD2. The germline V gene has CDR1 SNHLY and CDR2 FYNNEI. The trim removed 4 bases at V and 1 base at J, leaving 7 bases unmatched. The CDR3 runs to 17 residues. The chain's CDR3 is CASSVASGALNTGELFF. The DNA of the CDR3 is TGTGCCAGCAGTGTGGCTAGCGGGGCCCTGAACACCGGGGAGCTGTTTTTT.

Only one count was recorded for this clone. The gene calls are TRBV27 and TRBJ2-3; 8 nucleotides align to TRBD1. The length of the CDR3 is 16 residues. V shed 5 bases, J shed 1 base, and the junction held 8 bases outside the gene matches. Germline V gene lookup returns CDR1 MNHEY and CDR2 SMNVEV (reference sequence). CDR3 nucleotide sequence: TGTGCCAGCAGTGACGAAGGACAGGGAGGCACAGATACGCAGTATTTT. It specifies CASSDEGQGGTDTQYF.

The chain uses TRBV9 and TRBJ2-3; D uncertain. V lost 6 bases and J 0 bases, leaving 11 bases between the germline ends. The CDR3 runs 14 residues. Germline CDR1 reads SGDLS; CDR2 reads YYNGEE. The DNA for the CDR3 is TGTGCCAGCACCGACCCCGGGAGCACAGATACGCAGTATTTT. It encodes CASTDPGSTDTQYF.

The chain combines TRBV21-1 with TRBJ2-3; the D segment call TRBD1 is taken from the table without a DNA check. TRBV21-1 constitutes a pseudogene. The CDR3 consists of 15 residues. CDR3 DNA sequence: TGTGCCAGCAGCTACAGGACAGCGAGGGCAGATACGCAGTATTTT. Protein sequence: CASSYRTARADTQYF.

V gene TRBV27 combines with J gene TRBJ2-4; D perhaps matches TRBD2 (5 bases). V was trimmed by 5 bases and J by 6 bases, leaving 17 bases between them. CDR3 length: 15 residues. Looked up from germline, CDR1 is MNHEY and CDR2 is SMNVEV (reference sequence). CDR3 residues: CASSLSRAGGNIQYF. DNA for the CDR3: TGTGCCAGCAGTCTCTCCCGGGCGGGCGGAAACATTCAGTACTTC.

The chain uses TRBV12-5 and TRBJ2-7; 8 bases match TRBD2. CDR3 length: 16 residues. The V gene end was trimmed by 7 bases and the J gene end by 6 bases; junction bases not matched to a gene: 17. Germline V gene lookup returns CDR1 LGHNT and CDR2 FRNRAP. CDR3 protein: CASAITNGRGGSEQYF. The CDR3 nucleotides read TGTGCTAGTGCCATAACGAACGGGAGGGGAGGGTCCGAGCAGTACTTC.

The rearrangement uses TRBV5-1 and TRBJ1-2, with TRBD1 identical over 8 bases. CDR1 and CDR2 (germline): SGHRS, YFSETQ. The CDR3 loop spans 14 amino acids. With 3 bases clipped from V and 8 bases from J, the junction kept 9 bases outside the gene matches. CDR3 sequence (DNA): TGCGCCAGCAGCTCTCTCCAGGGGGCAGACGGCTACACCTTC. Its protein is CASSSLQGADGYTF.

The CDR3 is CAIEGGRGVEETQYF. The CDR3 nucleotides read TGTGCCATTGAGGGCGGGAGGGGAGTTGAAGAGACCCAGTACTTC. The chain uses TRBV28 and TRBJ2-5; 9 bases map to TRBD2. The germline V gene encodes CDR1 MDHEN and CDR2 SYDVKM. This CDR3 spans 15 amino acids. V shed 10 bases, J shed 3 bases, and the junction held 12 bases outside the gene matches.

This clone was seen once. The chain combines TRBV28 with TRBJ2-3; 10 positions agree with TRBD2. Germline CDR1 is MDHEN and CDR2 is SYDVKM. The V and J ends lost 3 bases and 4 bases, in that order; junction bases with no gene match: 13. The CDR3 consists of 18 residues. The CDR3 here is CASSFNQILAGDSDTQYF. In nucleotides, the CDR3 is TGTGCCAGCAGTTTTAACCAAATTCTAGCGGGAGATTCAGATACGCAGTATTTT.

The V call is TRBV27, the J call TRBJ1-6; D may be TRBD1 (5 bases). Trimming shortened V by 4 bases and J by 11 bases, and 12 bases separated the two germline ends. The CDR3 runs 13 residues. Germline CDR1 is MNHEY and CDR2 is SMNVEV (reference sequence). CDR3 residues: CASSSLGTTPLHF. CDR3 DNA: TGTGCCAGCAGTTCCCTTGGGACTACACCCCTCCACTTT.

J is TRBJ2-5 and V is TRBV27; 9 bases fit TRBD1. The CDR3 runs to 15 residues. Trimming at V came to 5 bases and at J to 4 bases, leaving 8 bases not matched to a gene. CDR1 is MNHEY and CDR2 is SMNVEV in the germline V gene (reference sequence). The DNA of the CDR3 is TGTGCCAGCAGTGCTAGGACAGGGGTGACAGAGACCCAGTACTTC. It is translated as CASSARTGVTETQYF.

The gene calls are TRBV10-2 and TRBJ2-7; 8 bases fit TRBD1. V lost 6 bases to trimming and J lost 2 bases; unmatched junction nucleotides: 12. Germline V gives CDR1 WSHSY, CDR2 SAAADI. The CDR3 extends over 16 amino acids. CDR3 amino acids: CASRGTGSRPTYEQYF. As DNA, the CDR3 is TGCGCCAGCAGAGGGACAGGTTCCCGGCCGACCTACGAGCAGTACTTC.

The rearrangement joins TRBV4-1 to TRBJ2-1, with 11 bases fitting TRBD2. Per the germline V gene, CDR1 is MGHRA and CDR2 is YSYEKL. V lost 3 bases and J lost 1; bases outside the gene matches: 2. The CDR3 contains 16 residues. CDR3 sequence reads: CASSHGTSGSYNEQFF. CDR3 coding DNA: TGCGCCAGCAGCCACGGGACTAGCGGATCCTACAATGAGCAGTTCTTC.

The J gene is TRBJ2-1, the V gene TRBV19, with 14 bases lining up with TRBD2. Germline CDR1 and CDR2: LNHDA and SQIVND (reference sequence). The CDR3 spans 15 residues. Unmatched junction bases numbered 1, after V lost 3 bases and J lost 6 bases. The CDR3 is CASSIGTSGSNEQFF. The CDR3 DNA follows: TGTGCCAGTAGTATTGGGACTAGCGGGAGCAATGAGCAGTTCTTC.

The rearrangement joins TRBV13 to TRBJ2-1; 12 bases agree with TRBD2. Trimming at V came to 5 bases and at J to 9 bases, leaving 11 bases not matched to a gene. The germline gives CDR1 PRHDT, CDR2 FYEKMQ (reference sequence). CDR3 length equals 16 residues. The CDR3 DNA reads as TGTGCCAGCAGCCTTAGGACTAGCGGGATCTTTTGTGAGCAGTTCTTC. Translating it yields CASSLRTSGIFCEQFF.

The chain uses TRBV4-1 and TRBJ2-3; the match to TRBD1 covers 8 bases. Looked up from germline, CDR1 is MGHRA and CDR2 is YSYEKL. The CDR3 covers 16 residues. V shed 1 base and J 4 bases; nucleotides not matched to a gene: 7. The CDR3: CASSQVGQVGADTQYF. In DNA form, the CDR3 reads TGCGCCAGCAGCCAAGTGGGACAGGTGGGGGCAGATACGCAGTATTTT.

The chain uses TRBV27 and TRBJ1-1, with 7 bases that match TRBD1. CDR1 is MNHEY and CDR2 is SMNVEV in the germline V gene (reference sequence). The CDR3 is made up of 15 amino acids. The V segment lost 3 bases and the J segment 10 bases; nucleotides outside the gene matches: 14. DNA for the CDR3: TGTGCCAGCAGTTTCGAAGGGGGCAACCTCTTCGGAGCTTTCTTT. Its protein product is CASSFEGGNLFGAFF.

This chain connects TRBV5-4 to TRBJ2-5; D might be TRBD2 (5 bases). CDR3 length equals 14 residues. Germline assignment: CDR1 SGHNT and CDR2 YYREEE (reference sequence). The V end lost 2 bases, the J end lost 3 bases, and 11 bases lay between the germline ends. The CDR3 region has the DNA TGTGCCAGCAGCTTCAAGGACTCTAAAGAGACCCAGTACTTC. Amino acid sequence: CASSFKDSKETQYF.

V gene TRBV6-1 combines with J gene TRBJ2-5; D not certain. There are 12 residues in the CDR3. Trimming removed 10 bases at V and 1 base at J, with 10 bases between. Looked up from germline, CDR1 is MNHNS and CDR2 is SASEGT. Here the CDR3 reads CATTPSQETQYF. CDR3 coding DNA: TGTGCCACTACTCCGAGCCAAGAGACCCAGTACTTC.

The V call is TRBV4-1, the J call TRBJ2-1; 10 bases line up with TRBD2. The CDR3 loop spans 19 amino acids. Germline V gene lookup returns CDR1 MGHRA and CDR2 YSYEKL. V was clipped by 1 base and J by 2 bases; unmatched bases: 11. The CDR3 here is CASSQVSGSAGGTYNEQFF. Written as DNA, the CDR3 is TGCGCCAGCAGCCAAGTCTCCGGGTCAGCGGGAGGGACCTACAATGAGCAGTTCTTC.

This sequence joins TRBV7-9 and TRBJ2-5; weak D call: TRBD2 (6 bases). Judging by the DNA end, TRBJ2-7 fits better; the J call may be wrong. The CDR3 runs 13 residues. The germline V gene has CDR1 SEHNR and CDR2 FQNEAQ (reference sequence). The CDR3 spells CASSFPAGYEQYF. The CDR3 DNA follows: TGTGCCAGCAGCTTTCCAGCGGGCTACGAGCAGTACTTC.